The 5 T cell receptor beta chains reported below all come from one sample, sequenced in a study of blood T cells in healthy people across ages. Through a sample-barcoded 5' primer and a J-beta primer mix, a second PCR was run for about 7 to 12 cycles. TCRdb redid the calling of the 5' RACE reads with MiXCR, one entry per CDR3 protein. Found here are approximately 760,000 distinct CDR3 sequences, approximately 25% of them singletons; the top ten hold more than 8%. This sample also appeared in a second study, on T cells of mothers and their children.

Input material: blood. The receptors stem from a boy younger than 18 in good health.

The chain employs TRBV7-9 and TRBJ2-5; D gene ambiguous. TRBJ2-1 matches the DNA end more closely, so the J call is doubtful. This CDR3 region has 14 residues. Germline CDR1 reads SEHNR; CDR2 reads FQNEAQ (reference sequence). The CDR3 DNA is TGTGCCAGCAGCTTAGCGGAAACTTACAATGAGCAGTTCTTC. Protein sequence: CASSLAETYNEQFF.

This clonotype occurred a few times. This chain links TRBV11-2 with TRBJ2-5; D might be TRBD1 or TRBD2, each matching 5 bases. The CDR3 length is 15 residues. Germline V CDR1 and CDR2: SGHAT, FQNNGV. V lost 2 bases and J 5 bases, leaving 15 bases between the germline ends. CDR3 bases: TGTGCCAGCAGCTTACCGGGACCCCAGTGGGAGACCCAGTACTTC. This codes for CASSLPGPQWETQYF.

The chain has TRBV24-1 and TRBJ2-5, with D perhaps given as TRBD1 or TRBD2 (5 bases each). The assigned J gene may be wrong: the sequence end matches TRBJ2-1 better. The CDR3 runs to 14 residues. Germline-derived CDR1 and CDR2 are KGHDR and SFDVKD. CDR3 DNA: TGTGCCACCAGTGACCCGGGACCCTACAATGAGCAGTTCTTC. Translated, it gives CATSDPGPYNEQFF.

The chain recombines TRBV7-9 with TRBJ2-7; tentatively, D is TRBD1 (5 bases). In germline, CDR1 is SEHNR, CDR2 FQNEAQ (reference sequence). The CDR3 runs to 12 residues. Trimming took 7 bases from V and 5 from J, leaving 12 bases between them. The CDR3 spells CASTFGAHEQYF. For the CDR3, the DNA is TGTGCCAGCACCTTTGGGGCCCACGAGCAGTACTTC.

The chain uses TRBV10-3 and TRBJ2-1; D uncertain. The CDR3 has 13 residues. Germline CDR1 ENHRY, CDR2 SYGVKD. The V end lost 4 bases, the J end lost 6 bases, and 10 bases lay between the germline ends. The CDR3 region has the DNA TGTGCCATCAGTGTTCTGGCAGTCAATGAGCAGTTCTTC. It translates to CAISVLAVNEQFF.